This entry lists 23 T cell receptor beta chains sequenced from one sample in a study of blood T cell repertoires in COVID-19. Some clones are missing from TCRdb's copy, which holds only in-frame ones; the method was immunoSEQ multiplex PCR. The sample lists 40,000 to 45,000 clones, about nine tenths occurring once. Sequenced material: peripheral blood. Source of these receptors: a man aged 50 to 60 with active COVID-19.

The chain recombines TRBV10-1 with TRBJ2-7; D possibly corresponds to TRBD2 (6 bases). Per germline, CDR1 WNHNN and CDR2 SYGVQD (reference sequence). The CDR3 consists of 17 residues. Trimming cost V 10 bases and J 0 bases, with 25 bases left between them. The DNA for the CDR3 is TGCGCCACCCCCCTCCAGGGACTCTCGCGGGCCTCCTACGAGCAGTACTTC. Its protein is CATPLQGLSRASYEQYF.

The chain carries TRBV27 and TRBJ1-1, with no clear D. The CDR3 length is 13 residues. Germline CDR1 and CDR2: MNHEY and SMNVEV (reference sequence). The V gene lost 5 bases and the J gene lost 1 base, with 8 bases spanning the gap. CDR3 sequence: CASSPIGNTEAFF. Here the CDR3 DNA reads TGTGCCAGCAGTCCGATCGGGAACACTGAAGCTTTCTTT.

The J gene is TRBJ2-7, the V gene TRBV3-1 (or the pseudogene TRBV3-2); possibly TRBD2 for D (6 bases). This CDR3 has 15 amino acids. V lost 1 base to trimming and J lost 2 bases, with 12 bases between them. Germline V gene lookup returns CDR1 LGHDT and CDR2 YNNKEL (reference sequence). CDR3 coding DNA: TGTGCCAGCAGCCAAGGAGCGGGCCAAACCTACGAGCAGTACTTC. Residues: CASSQGAGQTYEQYF.

This clone was observed a few times. CDR3 sequence: CASTTGQGGSYEQYF. CDR3 DNA: TGCGCCAGCACCACCGGGCAGGGCGGCTCCTACGAGCAGTACTTC. J is TRBJ2-7 and V is TRBV5-1, with D possibly TRBD1 on 5 matching bases. The CDR3 extends over 15 amino acids. V lost 6 bases, J lost 0 bases, and 16 bases lay in between. Per the germline V gene, CDR1 is SGHRS and CDR2 is YFSETQ.

The gene calls are TRBV28 and TRBJ1-4; D not resolved. The germline V gene encodes CDR1 MDHEN and CDR2 SYDVKM. With 2 bases removed from V and 2 bases from J, the gap between germline ends came to 9 bases. The CDR3 runs to 15 residues. The CDR3 here is CASSLRGRTNEKLFF. The CDR3 nucleotides read TGTGCCAGCAGTTTACGAGGCCGGACTAATGAAAAACTGTTTTTT.

The chain is built from TRBV7-3 and TRBJ1-1; D gene ambiguous. The V end was cut by 5 bases, the J end by 4 bases, with 11 bases between. The germline V gene has CDR1 SGHTA and CDR2 FQGTGA. The CDR3 length is 13 residues. The CDR3 is CASSQGLSTEAFF. CDR3 sequence (DNA): TGTGCCAGCAGCCAAGGACTTTCCACTGAAGCTTTCTTT. Combining the CDR3 with reference TRBV7-3 and TRBJ1-1 gives the whole variable domain GAGVSQTPSNKVTEKGKYVELRCDPISGHTALYWYRQSLGQGPEFLIYFQGTGAADDSGLPNDRFFAVRPEGSVSTLKIQRTERGDSAVYLCASSQGLSTEAFFGQGTRLTVV.

The V gene is TRBV6-2 or TRBV6-3, the J gene TRBJ1-3; D may be TRBD1 (5 bases). Per the germline V gene, CDR1 is MNHEY and CDR2 is SVGEGT. V shed 2 bases and J shed 0 bases, with 8 bases lying between them. The CDR3 is made up of 15 amino acids. The CDR3 nucleotides read TGTGCCAGCAGTTACCTGGGACTCTCTGGAAACACCATATATTTT. This translates into CASSYLGLSGNTIYF.

V and J are TRBV18 and TRBJ2-7, with TRBD2 identical over 8 bases. Trimming took 3 bases from V and 0 from J; bases not matched to a gene: 1. This CDR3 comprises 14 residues. Germline CDR1 reads KGHSH; CDR2 reads LQKENI. CDR3 coding DNA: TGTGCCAGCTCACCGACTAGCGCCTCCTACGAGCAGTACTTC. This translates into CASSPTSASYEQYF.

This clone is a singleton in its sample. The chain links TRBV23-1 to TRBJ1-1; possible D gene TRBD1, 6 bases. TRBV23-1 is labeled an ORF, and its function is uncertain. The CDR3 runs to 13 residues. V was shortened by 6 bases and J by 10 bases, with 18 bases between the two germline ends. The CDR3 spells CASSIQGREGAFF. Here the CDR3 DNA reads TGCGCCAGCAGCATACAGGGAAGGGAGGGAGCTTTCTTT.

The chain is built from TRBV11-2 and TRBJ2-2; no clear D gene. Trimming took 2 bases from V and 7 from J, leaving 8 bases between them. The CDR3 length is 13 residues. Germline CDR1 reads SGHAT; CDR2 reads FQNNGV. CDR3 region: CASSLTANGELFF. Here the CDR3 DNA reads TGTGCCAGCAGCTTAACCGCGAACGGGGAGCTGTTTTTT.

The rearrangement uses TRBV10-3 and TRBJ2-1, with 13 positions matching TRBD2. The ends lost 9 bases at V and 10 bases at J; junction bases unmatched: 12. There are 15 residues in the CDR3. CDR1 ENHRY and CDR2 SYGVKD come from the germline V gene. The CDR3 DNA sequence: TGTGCCATTACCCGGGGACTAGCGGGAATCGAAGAGCAGTTCTTC. Translated, it gives CAITRGLAGIEEQFF.

The CDR3 bases are TGTGCCAGTAGTATTGGGGACAGGGGGTCTGGGGCCAACGTCCTGACTTTC. As protein: CASSIGDRGSGANVLTF. This chain links TRBV19 with TRBJ2-6; 11 bases line up with TRBD1. Losses at the gene ends were 3 bases for V and 1 base for J; bases not matched to a gene: 2. The length of the CDR3 is 17 residues. Germline values: CDR1 LNHDA, CDR2 SQIVND (reference sequence).

The chain carries TRBV27 and TRBJ2-3, with 7 bases matching TRBD2. Losses at the gene ends were 5 bases for V and 5 bases for J; bases not matched to a gene: 4. Germline V lookup: CDR1 MNHEY, CDR2 SMNVEV (reference sequence). The CDR3 loop spans 13 amino acids. Here the CDR3 reads CASSSLAEDTQYF. The CDR3 bases are TGTGCCAGCAGTAGTCTAGCGGAAGATACGCAGTATTTT.

Points on this clone: The sample holds other DNA sequences that translate to the same CDR3. CDR3 bases: TGTGCCAGCAGCTATGGCGCGGGAGGCTACGAGCAGTACTTC. This encodes CASSYGAGGYEQYF. The rearrangement uses TRBV7-2 and TRBJ2-7; 8 positions match TRBD2. J lost 3 bases, V lost 4 bases, and 5 bases had no gene match. Germline V gives CDR1 SGHTA, CDR2 FQGNSA. This CDR3 is built from 14 residues.

In DNA, the CDR3 is TGTGTCGGGGCTAGCGGAGTGGTTAGCTCCTACAATGAGCAGTTCTTC. Protein sequence: CVGASGVVSSYNEQFF. The chain employs TRBV30 and TRBJ2-1, with 7 nucleotides matching TRBD2. The CDR3 totals 16 residues. Germline assignment: CDR1 GTSNPN and CDR2 SVGIG (reference sequence).

V is TRBV2 and J is TRBJ2-1; D is unresolved. The germline V gene has CDR1 SNHLY and CDR2 FYNNEI. The V gene lost 7 bases and the J gene lost 2 bases, with 6 bases spanning the gap. This CDR3 contains 12 residues. The CDR3 nucleotides are TGTGCCAGCACTCAGGCCTACAATGAGCAGTTCTTC. Translating it yields CASTQAYNEQFF.

J is TRBJ2-2 and V is TRBV30; D might be TRBD2 (5 bases). CDR3 length: 14 residues. The germline CDR1 and CDR2 sequences are GTSNPN and SVGIG (reference sequence). The germline V and J ends were trimmed by 0 bases and 5 bases, with 10 bases remaining between them. This CDR3 is CAWSVSGGTGELFF. The DNA of the CDR3 is TGTGCCTGGAGTGTATCAGGCGGGACCGGGGAGCTGTTTTTT.

The genes are TRBV2 and TRBJ1-5; D is undetermined. The CDR3 covers 15 residues. V was shortened by 1 base and J by 5 bases, with 12 bases between the two germline ends. Germline CDR1 SNHLY, CDR2 FYNNEI. Here the CDR3 DNA reads TGTGCCAGCAGTGAAGGTTTAGTCCCTGATCAGCCCCAGCATTTT. As protein: CASSEGLVPDQPQHF.

This clone occurred a few times. The chain links TRBV6-5 to TRBJ1-2; tentative D call: TRBD1 (5 bases). Germline CDR1 and CDR2: MNHEY and SVGAGI. The CDR3 has 13 residues. V gave up 1 base and J gave up 6 bases, with 9 bases separating them. As DNA, the CDR3 is TGTGCCAGCAGTTACTTGGGGCAGGATGGCTACACCTTC. This codes for CASSYLGQDGYTF.

This rearrangement joins TRBV6-5 to TRBJ1-3; D is possibly TRBD1 (6 bases). The CDR3 is 14 amino acids. CDR1 and CDR2 from the germline V gene are MNHEY and SVGAGI. Trimming stripped 6 bases from V and 1 base from J, with 10 bases between. The CDR3 nucleotides read TGTGCCAGCAGCGCGACAGGTTCTGGAAACACCATATATTTT. This codes for CASSATGSGNTIYF.

This clone was counted between two and nine times. The rearrangement uses TRBV19 and TRBJ2-1; TRBD2 is a possible D gene (5 bases). Trimming cost V 1 base and J 12 bases, with 16 bases left between them. The CDR3 is made up of 14 amino acids. Germline lookup yields CDR1 LNHDA and CDR2 SQIVND (reference sequence). The chain's CDR3 is CASSIGLAETLQFF. CDR3 sequence (DNA): TGTGCCAGTAGTATAGGGCTAGCAGAAACTCTGCAGTTCTTC.

The CDR3 DNA follows: TGTGCCAGCAGCTTGGATGGGGGCCTGAACACTGAAGCTTTCTTT. It translates to CASSLDGGLNTEAFF. V gene TRBV5-4 combines with J gene TRBJ1-1, with D possibly TRBD1 on 6 matching bases. The ends were cut back, 0 bases at V and 0 bases at J, with 9 bases in the middle. The CDR3 has 15 residues. The germline V gene has CDR1 SGHNT and CDR2 YYREEE (reference sequence).

The rearrangement links TRBV6-2 or TRBV6-3 to TRBJ2-1; 8 bases match TRBD2. Germline V CDR1 and CDR2: MNHEY, SVGEGT. The ends lost 4 bases at V and 3 bases at J; junction bases unmatched: 5. This CDR3 is built from 15 residues. The CDR3 DNA is TGTGCCAGCAGTTCCGGACTAGCTCTCTACAATGAGCAGTTCTTC. Translated, it gives CASSSGLALYNEQFF.